This entry features one T cell receptor beta chain sequence. The assay was immunoSEQ multiplex PCR, and TCRdb's table has in-frame clones only and misses some. The sample has about 110,000 clones; around 93% are singletons. These data come from a study of CD4+ T cells in melanoma. The germline CDR1 and CDR2 sequences are MDHEN and SYDVKM. The CDR3 is 18 amino acids. With 5 bases clipped from V and 2 bases from J, the junction kept 12 bases outside the gene matches. The rearrangement joins TRBV28 to TRBJ1-2; TRBD1 aligns across 12 bases. This receptor was obtained from a human donor with melanoma. Material: peripheral blood. CDR3 sequence: CASSRAGQGARLNYGYTF. CDR3 nucleotides: TGTGCCAGCAGTCGAGCGGGACAGGGGGCCCGTCTCAACTATGGCTACACCTTC.